These 24 T cell receptor delta chains share one sample of origin, sequenced in a study of γδ T cells in repeated Plasmodium falciparum infection. Gammadelta T cells were flow-sorted from PBMC into Vgamma9/Vdelta2+ and Vdelta2-negative populations for bulk analysis. TCRdb called clones from the multiplex PCR reads again using CATT. The table lists around 86,000 delta-chain clones, under 1.5% of them singletons. Sequenced input: gamma-delta T cells from blood. The receptors derive from a pool of human donors (malaria-infected and uninfected, not separated).

On this clone: The protein TCRdb gives is from a much larger clone and does not agree with this DNA's translation at residue 11, likely a read error; the protein shown here comes from the DNA. This sequence joins TRDV2 and TRDJ1; 7 bases are a match to TRDD3. The junction had 16 bases not matched to a gene; V was cut back by 0 bases and J by 4 bases. This CDR3 region has 18 residues. Germline V CDR1 and CDR2: GEAIGNYY, EKD. CDR3 protein: CACDTVGPGDGRDDKLIF. CDR3 DNA sequence: TGTGCCTGTGACACCGTAGGCCCGGGGGATGGGAGGGACGATAAACTCATCTTT.

This clone has more than one count but fewer than ten. This likely stems from a read error, as it lies one base from a far larger clone. This CDR3 is also generated by other DNA sequences in the sample. In DNA form, the CDR3 reads TGTGCCTGTGACAACCGGTTTCCTAAAGAACCTTGGCTGGGGGATTCGTACACCGATAAACTTATCTTT. It encodes CACDNRFPKEPWLGDSYTDKLIF. The chain links TRDV2 to TRDJ1; 9 nucleotides align to TRDD3. Germline CDR1 is GEAIGNYY and CDR2 is EKD. This CDR3 spans 23 amino acids.

This clone was picked up a small number of times. Given a far larger clone just one base away, this is likely a sequencing read error. Other DNA sequences within the sample encode an identical CDR3. The chain recombines TRDV1 with TRDJ1, with 9 bases aligning to TRDD3. The J gene was not available in TCRdb and was assigned here by matching the DNA to germline segments. In germline, CDR1 is TSWWSYY, CDR2 QGS. The CDR3 extends over 23 amino acids. The CDR3 DNA reads TGTGCCCTTGGGGACCCCTTCCCTTACTGGGGGACCGCGTCTGGCCCGTACACCGATAAACTCATCTTT. Amino acids: CALGDPFPYWGTASGPYTDKLIF.

As to this clone: A single base is all that separates this from a far larger clone, so a read error is likely. This same CDR3 is encoded by further DNA sequences in the sample. CDR3 in DNA: TGTGCCTGTGACACCCCCGATTCAGGCCCACTGGGGGATACCCCGGACACCGATAAACTCATCTTT. Encoded protein: CACDTPDSGPLGDTPDTDKLIF. This sequence joins TRDV2 and TRDJ1; 12 nucleotides match TRDD3. TCRdb supplies no J gene; here it was assigned by aligning the nucleotide sequence to germline. The junction had 19 bases not matched to a gene; V was cut back by 0 bases and J by 0 bases. The CDR3 has 22 residues. CDR1 and CDR2 from the germline V gene are GEAIGNYY and EKD.

This clone was counted only a few times. TCRdb pairs this DNA with a much larger clone's protein that differs at residue 18, likely a read error; the protein shown was translated from the DNA. This chain links TRDV1 with TRDJ1; 10 bases map to TRDD3. The J gene was missing in TCRdb and was found by matching the end of the DNA to germline. The CDR3 contains 28 residues. After removal of 1 base from V and 1 base from J, the junction contained 39 bases not matched to a gene. Germline CDR1 TSWWSYY, CDR2 QGS. The CDR3 loop reads CALGEPSTTTSVNHTGGCPLWGTDKLIF. CDR3 DNA sequence: TGTGCTCTTGGGGAACCCTCGACTACTACTTCCGTCAATCATACTGGGGGATGCCCTCTTTGGGGCACCGATAAACTCATCTTT.

This clone was found a few times. The mismatch at residue 16 between this DNA's translation and the TCRdb protein of a much larger clone likely reflects a read error; the protein shown is translated from the DNA. The V gene call is TRDV2, and the J gene call is absent; the table's D call, TRDD3, has no DNA check behind it. The CDR3 is 18 residues long. The germline gives CDR1 GEAIGNYY, CDR2 EKD. CDR3 nucleotide sequence: TGTGCCTGTGACGCGCTACTGGGGGAGTCCTGGGACACCCGACAGGTGTTTTTC. It translates to CACDALLGESWDTRQVFF.

This clone came up a few times. The protein in TCRdb stems from a much larger clone and differs at residue 14 from this DNA's translation, likely a read error; here the protein is translated from the DNA. The V gene is TRDV1, the J gene TRDJ1; TRDD3 aligns across 10 bases. Germline CDR1 TSWWSYY, CDR2 QGS. The CDR3 totals 21 residues. Here the CDR3 DNA reads TGTGCTCTTGGGGAACTAGGTAGCTTGTCTACTGGGGGATTCATCCCCGATAAGCTCATCTTT. It yields the protein CALGELGSLSTGGFIPDKLIF.

There are a few counts of this clone. The protein in TCRdb stems from a much larger clone and differs at residue 12 from this DNA's translation, likely a read error; here the protein is translated from the DNA. V and J are TRDV2 and TRDJ1, with 10 bases identical to TRDD3. This CDR3 comprises 17 residues. Germline-derived CDR1 and CDR2 are GEAIGNYY and EKD. Trimming cost V 0 bases and J 3 bases; bases outside gene matches: 9. CDR3 sequence (DNA): TGTGCCTGTGACACCGTAGGGGGATACGCGGATTCCGATAAACTCATCTTT. It encodes CACDTVGGYADSDKLIF.

Worth noting for this clone: This clone may be a read error of a much larger clone one base away. The sample carries other DNA sequences with the same CDR3. The gene calls are TRDV2 and TRDJ1; 8 bases align to TRDD3. Germline V CDR1 and CDR2: GEAIGNYY, EKD. The CDR3 is 21 residues long. The J segment lost 8 bases and the V segment lost 0 bases, leaving 28 bases of the junction unmatched. The CDR3 DNA is TGTGCCTGTGACACCGTCTCCTCCTTACAAGCGGACCTGGGGGACACGCTAAAACTCATCTTT. This sequence encodes CACDTVSSLQADLGDTLKLIF.

This clone has ten or more counts. The chain combines TRDV2 with TRDJ1, with D tentatively TRDD3 (6 bases). Trimming shortened V by 4 bases and J by 3 bases, and 14 bases separated the two germline ends. CDR3 length: 14 amino acids. Germline lookup yields CDR1 GEAIGNYY and CDR2 EKD. CDR3: CACDPVGGADKLIF. In DNA, the CDR3 is TGTGCCTGTGATCCCGTGGGGGGGGCCGATAAACTCATCTTT.

This clone was counted ten times or more. The rearrangement joins TRDV1 to TRDJ1; 8 bases line up with TRDD3. CDR1 and CDR2 (germline): TSWWSYY, QGS. V lost 4 bases and J lost 2; bases outside the gene matches: 21. There are 20 residues in the CDR3. The CDR3 sequence: CALGGLPGTVLGIHTDKLIF. Here the CDR3 DNA reads TGTGCTCTTGGGGGCCTTCCAGGTACGGTACTGGGGATACATACCGATAAACTCATCTTT.

This clone occurred a few times. This DNA's translation differs at residue 3 from TCRdb's protein, which comes from a much larger clone; a read error is likely, and the protein shown is translated from the DNA. This chain uses TRDV1 with TRDJ1; TRDD3 might be the D (6 bases). The J gene comes from matching the DNA to germline here; TCRdb lacks it. This CDR3 is built from 22 residues. Germline values: CDR1 TSWWSYY, CDR2 QGS. The chain's CDR3 is CAPGEGFSTSRGTVPYTDKLIF. As DNA, the CDR3 is TGTGCTCCTGGGGAGGGATTTTCTACGAGTAGAGGGACCGTACCGTACACCGATAAACTCATCTTT.

Comments on this clone: It is likely a read error: a sequence one base away is far more abundant. Other nucleotide sequences in the sample specify the same CDR3. The chain links TRDV1 to TRDJ1; TRDD3 is a possible D gene (6 bases). Here the J gene came from matching the DNA to germline, since TCRdb omits it. Per the germline V gene, CDR1 is TSWWSYY and CDR2 is QGS. The CDR3 consists of 16 residues. The CDR3 loop reads CALGELGHRGSDKLIF. CDR3 coding DNA: TGTGCCCTTGGGGAACTAGGACACCGGGGGAGCGATAAACTCATCTTT.

On this clone itself: Translating this DNA gives a protein that differs at residue 13 from the TCRdb one, which belongs to a much larger clone; a read error is likely, and the protein shown is this translation. The V call is TRDV3, the J call TRDJ1, with D perhaps TRDD2 (5 bases). The V gene's germline CDR1 is TVYSNPD and CDR2 GDNSRS (reference sequence). CDR3 length equals 15 residues. CDR3 protein: CAFSPSNWYTDKPIF. CDR3 sequence (DNA): TGTGCCTTTAGTCCTTCAAATTGGTACACCGATAAACCCATCTTT.

Note on this clone: TCRdb's entry gives the protein of a much larger clone, which mismatches this DNA's translation at residue 13, likely from a read error; the protein reported here is translated from the DNA. V gene TRDV1 combines with J gene TRDJ1; 9 nucleotides align to TRDD3. Trimming removed 0 bases from V and 8 bases from J; junction bases left unmatched: 16. The germline V gene has CDR1 TSWWSYY and CDR2 QGS. The CDR3 has 18 residues. The CDR3 sequence: CALGELFPLHWGRRKLIF. The DNA of the CDR3 is TGTGCTCTTGGGGAACTTTTCCCACTCCACTGGGGGAGGAGAAAACTCATCTTT.

This clone was observed a few times. A far larger clone lies a single base away; this is likely a read error. Other nucleotide sequences from this sample produce the same CDR3. DNA for the CDR3: TGTGCCTGTGACACTGGGGGGTACGAGGGGACAGCACAACTCTTCTTT. It is translated as CACDTGGYEGTAQLFF. The chain carries TRDV2 and TRDJ2; maybe TRDD3 (6 bases). The J gene, absent from TCRdb, was called here by matching the DNA to germline. This CDR3 contains 16 residues. Trimming took off 1 base at V and 4 bases at J, with 15 bases between the two ends. Germline V gene data show CDR1 as GEAIGNYY and CDR2 as EKD.

This clone was counted between two and nine times. A far larger clone is only one base removed, so a read error is likely. The sample contains more than one DNA sequence encoding this CDR3. This chain links TRDV2 with TRDJ3; no clear D. Here the J gene came from matching the DNA to germline, since TCRdb omits it. The V and J ends lost 0 bases and 0 bases respectively, with 14 bases between them. The CDR3 runs to 19 residues. Germline V gene sequence: CDR1 GEAIGNYY, CDR2 EKD. The CDR3 reads CACDTPPHNSSWDTRQMFF. In nucleotides, the CDR3 is TGTGCCTGTGACACCCCGCCCCACAACAGCTCCTGGGACACCCGACAGATGTTTTTC.

This clone was detected a few times. The protein that TCRdb holds for this DNA derives from a much larger clone and differs from the translated DNA at residue 14, which likely indicates a read error; the protein shown here is translated from the DNA. The chain recombines TRDV1 with TRDJ2; 8 bases are shared with TRDD3. No J segment appears in TCRdb, so it was assigned here by matching the sequence to germline. V gave up 5 bases and J gave up 1 base; unmatched junction bases: 24. The CDR3 is made up of 22 amino acids. Looked up from germline, CDR1 is TSWWSYY and CDR2 is QGS. The CDR3 loop is CALGSNRPSPYWGVILTAQLFF. CDR3 in DNA: TGTGCTCTTGGGAGCAACCGGCCTTCCCCTTACTGGGGGGTAATTTTGACAGCACAACTCTTCTTT.

This clone showed up just a few times. With a far larger clone one base away, a read error is the likely cause. Within the sample, other DNA sequences also encode this same CDR3. The V and J genes are TRDV1 and TRDJ1; TRDD3 agrees at 11 bases. The CDR3 is 21 amino acids. CDR1 and CDR2 (germline): TSWWSYY, QGS. The DNA for the CDR3 is TGTGCTCTTGGGGAAAGTATCCTACAAAACATTTGGGGGATACGCGCCGATAAGCTCATCTTT. It yields the protein CALGESILQNIWGIRADKLIF.

This clone occurred many times. TCRdb shows a much larger clone's protein in place of this DNA's translation, and the two differ at residue 8, likely through a read error; the protein shown is translated from the DNA. The chain uses TRDV2 and TRDJ1, with TRDD3 matching over 7 bases. Germline V CDR1 and CDR2: GEAIGNYY, EKD. The CDR3 is 15 residues long. The V segment lost 3 bases and the J segment 6 bases; nucleotides outside the gene matches: 12. CDR3 sequence: CACDDLGGAGYKLIF. The CDR3 coding sequence is TGTGCCTGTGACGACCTGGGGGGTGCGGGCTATAAACTCATCTTT.

With regard to this clone: Translating this DNA gives a protein that differs at residue 10 from the TCRdb one, which belongs to a much larger clone; a read error is likely, and the protein shown is this translation. The chain combines TRDV1 with TRDJ1, with D perhaps matching TRDD3 (5 bases). Since TCRdb gives no J gene, matching the DNA to germline was used here to assign it. The germline V gene has CDR1 TSWWSYY and CDR2 QGS. V shed 5 bases and J shed 1 base, with 17 bases lying between them. CDR3 size: 16 residues. DNA of the CDR3: TGTGCTCTTGGGCCTCCGGGGGGGTGGTGCACCGATAAACTCATCTTT. As protein: CALGPPGGWCTDKLIF.

This clone showed up just a few times. The protein given by TCRdb reflects a much larger clone and differs at residue 12 from this DNA's translation, likely from a read error; the protein shown is the DNA's translation. The rearrangement joins TRDV3 to TRDJ1; 10 nucleotides line up with TRDD3. Germline assignment: CDR1 TVYSNPD and CDR2 GDNSRS (reference sequence). The CDR3 length is 18 residues. The ends lost 4 bases at V and 0 bases at J; junction bases unmatched: 17. In DNA form, the CDR3 reads TGTGCCTCGAAAGGTAACTGGGGGATCGGGTACGACACCGATAAACTCATCTTT. Translation: CASKGNWGIGYDTDKLIF.

In its sample, this clone was seen many times. With only one base between it and a far larger clone, this is likely a read error. The sample holds other DNA sequences that translate to the same CDR3. The V gene is TRDV3, the J gene TRDJ1; TRDD3 matches at 10 bases. This CDR3 has 20 residues. Per the germline V gene, CDR1 is TVYSNPD and CDR2 is GDNSRS (reference sequence). CDR3 loop: CAFPSQFTGGSAGGTDKLIF. The CDR3 DNA sequence: TGTGCCTTTCCCTCCCAATTTACTGGGGGATCCGCTGGGGGAACCGATAAGCTCATCTTT.

There are a few counts of this clone. The translation of this DNA and the TCRdb protein of a much larger clone differ at residue 3, probably owing to a read error; the protein shown here is translated from the DNA. The J gene is TRDJ3, the V gene TRDV2; 8 bases are shared with TRDD3. Here the J gene came from matching the DNA to germline, since TCRdb omits it. From germline, CDR1 is GEAIGNYY and CDR2 EKD. The CDR3 runs to 22 residues. The CDR3 coding sequence is TGTGCCCGTGACTCCGGCGCGTTTACTGGGGGCCCGAGCTCCTGGGACACCCGACAGATGTTTTTC. Protein: CARDSGAFTGGPSSWDTRQMFF.